These 19 T cell receptor beta chains were sequenced from one sample in a study of human T cells and chemical hapten exposure. It was unfractionated whole blood from which total RNA was extracted. TCRdb independently ran MiXCR on the 5' RACE reads; one entry per CDR3 protein. The sample lists some 78,000 distinct CDR3 sequences, about 8.4% seen once, with under 2.5% in the top ten. Receptors originate from a male donor in good health.

The V and J genes are TRBV5-1 and TRBJ2-5; possible D gene TRBD1, 6 bases. Trimming stripped 7 bases from V and 2 bases from J, with 15 bases between. The germline V gene has CDR1 SGHRS and CDR2 YFSETQ. The CDR3 loop spans 14 amino acids. The CDR3 DNA reads TGCGCCAGCGGAAAGATGACAGGTCAAGAGACCCAGTACTTC. The encoded protein is CASGKMTGQETQYF.

This chain uses TRBV30 with TRBJ1-1; the D is unclear. V lost 2 bases and J 0 bases, leaving 4 bases between the germline ends. The length of the CDR3 is 12 residues. CDR1 is GTSNPN and CDR2 is SVGIG in the germline V gene (reference sequence). The CDR3 DNA is TGTGCCTGGAGTAAGGTGAACACTGAAGCTTTCTTT. Translating it yields CAWSKVNTEAFF.

There are many counts of this clonotype. The V and J genes are TRBV12-3 or TRBV12-4 and TRBJ2-3; no firm D call. The CDR3 loop spans 12 amino acids. V dropped 1 base and J dropped 5 bases, with 4 bases sitting between them. CDR3: CASSLEGDTQYF. The CDR3 nucleotides are TGTGCCAGCAGTTTAGAGGGAGATACGCAGTATTTT.

This clonotype was detected a few times. V and J are TRBV12-5 and TRBJ1-2; TRBD1 might be the D (5 bases). Trimming shortened V by 0 bases and J by 6 bases, and 20 bases separated the two germline ends. The CDR3 runs to 17 residues. Germline CDR1 and CDR2: LGHNT and FRNRAP. The CDR3 bases are TGTGCTAGTGGTTTGGTACTCTTAGATGCCAGGGCGGATGGCTACACCTTC. As protein: CASGLVLLDARADGYTF.

The J gene is TRBJ2-1, the V gene TRBV6-1; TRBD2 matches 14 bases. Germline trimming cut 6 bases from V and 1 base from J; bases unmatched to any gene: 5. CDR1 and CDR2 (germline): MNHNS, SASEGT. The CDR3 spans 17 residues. DNA for the CDR3: TGTGCCAGCAGCGCGGGACTAGCGGGAGTTTCCTACAATGAGCAGTTCTTC. It translates to CASSAGLAGVSYNEQFF.

A few counts support this clonotype. The rearrangement links TRBV7-9 to TRBJ1-4; possible D gene TRBD1, 6 bases. Trimming removed 5 bases from V and 10 bases from J, with 11 bases in between. This CDR3 has 12 amino acids. CDR1 is SEHNR and CDR2 is FQNEAQ in the germline V gene (reference sequence). CDR3 in amino acids: CASSHRDGKLFF. In nucleotides, the CDR3 is TGTGCCAGCAGCCACAGGGATGGAAAACTGTTTTTT. Filled out from reference TRBV7-9 and TRBJ1-4, the complete variable domain reads DTGVSQNPRHKITKRGQNVTFRCDPISEHNRLYWYRQTLGQGPEFLTYFQNEAQLEKSRLLSDRFSAERPKGSFSTLEIQRTEQGDSAMYLCASSHRDGKLFFGSGTQLSVL.

The chain joins TRBV15 to TRBJ2-1; 7 bases agree with TRBD2. CDR3 size: 15 residues. CDR1 and CDR2 (germline): LNHNV, YYDKDF (reference sequence). V was pared by 0 bases and J by 1 base, with 0 bases of the junction left unmatched. The CDR3 region is CATSREAGSYNEQFF. For the CDR3, the DNA is TGTGCCACCAGCAGAGAAGCGGGGTCCTACAATGAGCAGTTCTTC.

The chain is built from TRBV7-2 and TRBJ1-5; 7 bases match TRBD1. J gave up 6 bases and V 5 bases, and 10 bases lay outside the gene matches. The CDR3 consists of 15 residues. Per germline, CDR1 SGHTA and CDR2 FQGNSA. Here the CDR3 DNA reads TGTGCCAGCAGCAGGGACAGTATGATCGGTCAGCCCCAGCATTTT. Translation gives CASSRDSMIGQPQHF.

This sequence joins TRBV7-2 and TRBJ2-7; the match to TRBD1 covers 8 bases. The CDR3 contains 15 residues. The trim removed 3 bases at V and 2 bases at J, leaving 6 bases unmatched. Germline CDR1 SGHTA, CDR2 FQGNSA. This CDR3 reads CASSLGQVRAYEQYF. The CDR3 DNA reads TGTGCCAGCAGCTTGGGACAGGTCAGGGCCTACGAGCAGTACTTC. The whole variable domain, filled in from reference TRBV7-2 and TRBJ2-7, reads GAGVSQSPSNKVTEKGKDVELRCDPISGHTALYWYRQSLGQGLEFLIYFQGNSAPDKSGLPSDRFSAERTGGSVSTLTIQRTQQEDSAVYLCASSLGQVRAYEQYFGPGTRLTVT.

This clonotype was counted between two and nine times. The V gene is TRBV27, the J gene TRBJ2-2; TRBD1 might be the D (6 bases). The V end was cut by 5 bases, the J end by 0 bases, with 10 bases between. The CDR3 consists of 15 residues. Germline V gene lookup returns CDR1 MNHEY and CDR2 SMNVEV (reference sequence). The CDR3 sequence is CASSLWGPNTGELFF. Here the CDR3 DNA reads TGTGCCAGCAGTCTTTGGGGGCCGAACACCGGGGAGCTGTTTTTT.

This clonotype has more than one count but fewer than ten. The genes are TRBV6-1 and TRBJ1-5; no clear D. From germline, CDR1 is MNHNS and CDR2 SASEGT. The ends were cut back, 3 bases at V and 2 bases at J, with 8 bases in the middle. This CDR3 spans 14 amino acids. DNA of the CDR3: TGTGCCAGCAGTGACATCAACGGCAATCAGCCCCAGCATTTT. It yields the protein CASSDINGNQPQHF.

CDR3 region: CSARGGFNEQFF. The DNA of the CDR3 is TGCAGTGCTAGGGGGGGCTTCAATGAGCAGTTCTTC. This chain joins TRBV20-1 and TRBJ2-1; D may correspond to TRBD1 or TRBD2 (6 bases each). CDR1 is DFQATT and CDR2 is SNEGSKA in the germline V gene (reference sequence). The CDR3 covers 12 residues. V was trimmed by 3 bases and J by 6 bases, leaving 9 bases between them.

This clonotype has at least ten counts. CDR3 in DNA: TGTGCCACTTTGGCGGGGAGCCACTCCTACGAGCAGTACTTC. Encoded protein: CATLAGSHSYEQYF. The chain combines TRBV7-2 with TRBJ2-7; tentative D call: TRBD2 (6 bases). Deletions cut 10 bases from V and 0 bases from J, with 16 bases between. This CDR3 is 14 amino acids long. Germline-derived CDR1 and CDR2 are SGHTA and FQGNSA.

The V call is TRBV29-1, the J call TRBJ2-7, with 7 bases lining up with TRBD1. This CDR3 has 13 amino acids. The trim removed 0 bases at V and 6 bases at J, leaving 5 bases unmatched. CDR1 and CDR2 from the germline V gene are SQVTM and ANQGSEA. The CDR3 loop is CSVEDWTGGEQYF. CDR3 DNA: TGCAGCGTTGAAGATTGGACAGGCGGCGAGCAGTACTTC.

This clonotype was observed at least ten times. This chain connects TRBV7-6 to TRBJ2-3; 10 positions match TRBD1. CDR3 length: 15 residues. The germline CDR1 and CDR2 sequences are SGHVS and FNYEAQ. V dropped 3 bases and J dropped 0; count of bases not matched to a gene: 0. CDR3 in amino acids: CASSLGQGSTDTQYF. The DNA for the CDR3 is TGTGCCAGCAGCTTGGGACAGGGGAGCACAGATACGCAGTATTTT.

Notes on this clonotype: The CDR3 ends on some other residue instead of the conserved phenylalanine or tryptophan, so this is likely a read error. The chain couples TRBV18 to TRBJ2-1; 11 nucleotides align to TRBD2. V dropped 3 bases and J dropped 9; count of bases not matched to a gene: 4. The length of the CDR3 is 14 residues. Germline V gene sequence: CDR1 KGHSH, CDR2 LQKENI. The CDR3 is CASSPGTSGPEQFS. In DNA form, the CDR3 reads TGTGCCAGCTCACCCGGGACTAGCGGACCTGAGCAGTTCTCC.

V and J are TRBV4-1 and TRBJ1-2, with 7 bases aligning to TRBD1. The ends lost 3 bases at V and 8 bases at J; junction bases unmatched: 18. This CDR3 is 17 amino acids long. Per the germline V gene, CDR1 is MGHRA and CDR2 is YSYEKL. The CDR3, as DNA: TGCGCCAGCAGCCATCGCCGGGACAGAAGCGGGTCGAGGGGCTACACCTTC. Its translation: CASSHRRDRSGSRGYTF.

This clonotype has ten or more counts. This sequence joins TRBV10-2 and TRBJ2-7; weak D call: TRBD1 (6 bases). The CDR3 is 13 amino acids. CDR1 and CDR2 from the germline V gene are WSHSY and SAAADI. The V and J ends lost 6 bases and 6 bases respectively, with 15 bases between them. The CDR3 sequence: CASRSGTTSEQYF. Here the CDR3 DNA reads TGCGCCAGCAGATCCGGGACAACGAGCGAGCAGTACTTC.

This chain uses TRBV11-2 with TRBJ2-4; 10 bases fit TRBD1. The CDR3 covers 14 residues. J was trimmed by 6 bases and V by 2 bases; bases with no gene match: 1. Germline V gene lookup returns CDR1 SGHAT and CDR2 FQNNGV. The CDR3 coding sequence is TGTGCCAGCAGCTTAAGGGACAGGGGAAACATTCAGTACTTC. Translating it yields CASSLRDRGNIQYF. Complete variable domain (other parts from reference TRBV11-2 and TRBJ2-4): EAGVAQSPRYKIIEKRQSVAFWCNPISGHATLYWYQQILGQGPKLLIQFQNNGVVDDSQLPKDRFSAERLKGVDSTLKIQPAKLEDSAVYLCASSLRDRGNIQYFGAGTRLSVL.